What follows are 32 T cell receptor beta chains derived from one specimen sequenced in a study of a mutant IDH1 vaccine in newly diagnosed glioma. The assay was immunoSEQ multiplex PCR, and TCRdb's table has in-frame clones only and misses some. The repertoire holds some 90,000 clones, with about 80% as singletons. This sample's time point: baseline, week 1 (first vaccination visit). The treatment here: pre-vaccination baseline after standard-of-care therapy. This sample comprised PBMCs, obtained from a glioma patient treated with radiotherapy, temozolomide or both. These receptors were obtained from a man between 40 and 49 years old with glioma. Some clones in this sample may be carry-over from other donors' samples.

The V call is TRBV7-9, the J call TRBJ1-2; a weak D match, TRBD1 (6 bases). CDR1 is SEHNR and CDR2 is FQNEAQ in the germline V gene (reference sequence). V was pared by 5 bases and J by 5 bases, with 21 bases between. The CDR3 consists of 16 residues. The CDR3 region has the DNA TGTGCCAGCAGCCCACGGAGTGAGCGGGGGGCTTATGGCTACACCTTC. Its translation: CASSPRSERGAYGYTF.

The rearrangement uses TRBV6-1 and TRBJ1-1, with D perhaps TRBD1 (5 bases). V lost 2 bases, J lost 4 bases, and 11 bases lay in between. Per the germline V gene, CDR1 is MNHNS and CDR2 is SASEGT. This CDR3 has 14 amino acids. CDR3 DNA: TGTGCCAGCAGTGAACCATCAGGGTTCACTGAAGCTTTCTTT. This gives the protein CASSEPSGFTEAFF.

V gene TRBV11-2 combines with J gene TRBJ2-6; D remains unclear. V lost 7 bases, J lost 3 bases, and 7 bases lay in between. CDR3 size: 13 residues. Germline values: CDR1 SGHAT, CDR2 FQNNGV. The CDR3 DNA follows: TGTGCCAGCACTTGGGTTGGGGCCAACGTCCTGACTTTC. It codes for CASTWVGANVLTF.

This clone was recorded a few times. The chain combines TRBV6-1 with TRBJ2-7; 7 positions match TRBD2. The V gene's germline CDR1 is MNHNS and CDR2 SASEGT. CDR3 size: 14 residues. The ends lost 7 bases at V and 3 bases at J; junction bases unmatched: 9. Written as DNA, the CDR3 is TGTGCCAGCACGGGGCGGGGGTTGTACTACGAGCAGTACTTC. Protein: CASTGRGLYYEQYF.

This clone has just one count. This chain links TRBV2 with TRBJ1-6, with D tentatively TRBD1 (5 bases). Trimming cost V 3 bases and J 9 bases, with 15 bases left between them. The CDR3 length is 15 residues. Per the germline V gene, CDR1 is SNHLY and CDR2 is FYNNEI. CDR3 nucleotides: TGTGCCAGCAGTGATGAGGGGCAGGGAGGTTCACCCCTCCACTTT. Translating gives CASSDEGQGGSPLHF.

The rearrangement joins TRBV5-1 to TRBJ2-7; 7 bases map to TRBD1. The CDR3 has 16 residues. Germline V lookup: CDR1 SGHRS, CDR2 YFSETQ. V trimming: 4 bases; J trimming: 1 base; junction bases outside the gene matches: 11. The CDR3 region has the DNA TGCGCCAGCAGCCCTCTGCCCCGGGACAGATCCTACGAGCAGTACTTC. As protein: CASSPLPRDRSYEQYF.

This chain joins TRBV4-1 and TRBJ1-1; a possible D gene is TRBD1 (6 bases). V dropped 5 bases and J dropped 1 base, with 8 bases sitting between them. The length of the CDR3 is 13 residues. Germline-derived CDR1 and CDR2 are MGHRA and YSYEKL. The CDR3 DNA reads TGCGCCAGCAGCGAGGGACAGAACACTGAAGCTTTCTTT. Encoded protein: CASSEGQNTEAFF.

This chain connects TRBV11-2 to TRBJ2-2; TRBD1 aligns across 8 bases. The CDR3 totals 17 residues. In germline, CDR1 is SGHAT, CDR2 FQNNGV. V lost 0 bases, J lost 5 bases, and 8 bases stayed unmatched. CDR3 DNA: TGTGCCAGCAGCTTAGATTTGGCCAGGGGGCGGACCGGGGAGCTGTTTTTT. It translates to CASSLDLARGRTGELFF.

The gene calls are TRBV2 and TRBJ1-6; TRBD1 is a possible D gene (6 bases). This CDR3 comprises 13 residues. Germline V gene lookup returns CDR1 SNHLY and CDR2 FYNNEI. V lost 10 bases and J 6 bases, leaving 13 bases between the germline ends. The CDR3 DNA follows: TGTGCCACCCGGACAGAAAGTAATTCACCCCTCCACTTT. Its translation: CATRTESNSPLHF.

This sequence joins TRBV7-9 and TRBJ2-3; a weak D match, TRBD1 (5 bases). CDR3 size: 16 residues. The germline gives CDR1 SEHNR, CDR2 FQNEAQ (reference sequence). Trimming removed 6 bases from V and 1 base from J, with 17 bases in between. The CDR3 protein is CASSPPMGPRTDTQYF. The CDR3 DNA reads as TGTGCCAGCAGTCCCCCAATGGGGCCCCGCACAGATACGCAGTATTTT.

The rearrangement links TRBV4-1 to TRBJ2-7, with a possible D match to TRBD1 (5 bases). Trimming removed 2 bases from V and 0 bases from J, with 11 bases in between. Germline V gene data show CDR1 as MGHRA and CDR2 as YSYEKL. The CDR3 totals 15 residues. CDR3 DNA sequence: TGCGCCAGCAGCCAACTCCACCAGGGCTCCTACGAGCAGTACTTC. Residues: CASSQLHQGSYEQYF.

V gene TRBV2 combines with J gene TRBJ1-2; no definite D call. Germline V gene data show CDR1 as SNHLY and CDR2 as FYNNEI. There are 12 residues in the CDR3. Trimming removed 7 bases from V and 7 bases from J, with 13 bases in between. The CDR3 protein is CASKLSYRGYTF. The CDR3 nucleotides are TGTGCCAGCAAACTATCATATCGTGGCTACACCTTC.

The V call is TRBV5-4, the J call TRBJ2-7, with 12 bases lining up with TRBD1. CDR1 and CDR2 from the germline V gene are SGHNT and YYREEE (reference sequence). The CDR3 spans 15 residues. Trimming took 4 bases from V and 4 from J; bases not matched to a gene: 6. CDR3 coding DNA: TGTGCCAGCAGCGGGGGGACAGGGGGCGCGTACGAGCAGTACTTC. This gives the protein CASSGGTGGAYEQYF.

V is TRBV29-1 and J is TRBJ1-6, with D perhaps TRBD1 (5 bases). V lost 4 bases to trimming and J lost 7 bases, with 11 bases between them. This CDR3 contains 13 residues. CDR1 and CDR2 from the germline V gene are SQVTM and ANQGSEA. The CDR3 nucleotides are TGCAGCGTTGTCCGAGGGGTCAATTCACCCCTCCACTTT. Translated, it gives CSVVRGVNSPLHF. Combining the CDR3 with reference TRBV29-1 and TRBJ1-6 gives the whole variable domain SAVISQKPSRDICQRGTSLTIQCQVDSQVTMMFWYRQQPGQSLTLIATANQGSEATYESGFVIDKFPISRPNLTFSTLTVSNMSPEDSSIYLCSVVRGVNSPLHFGNGTRLTVT.

The chain couples TRBV19 to TRBJ1-1, with a weak D call TRBD1 (6 bases). V was pared by 5 bases and J by 3 bases, with 16 bases between. The CDR3 spans 15 residues. Germline V gene sequence: CDR1 LNHDA, CDR2 SQIVND (reference sequence). The CDR3 is CASSLGRGFDTEAFF. CDR3 bases: TGTGCCAGTAGTCTGGGCAGGGGTTTTGACACTGAAGCTTTCTTT.

This sequence joins TRBV6-6 and TRBJ2-7; 9 nucleotides align to TRBD1. Germline V gene data show CDR1 as MNHNY and CDR2 as SVGAGI (reference sequence). The CDR3 contains 16 residues. V lost 6 bases, J lost 3 bases, and 12 bases stayed unmatched. In DNA form, the CDR3 reads TGTGCCAGCAGCGAGTTTTACGGGACAGGGATCTACGAGCAGTACTTC. Amino acid sequence: CASSEFYGTGIYEQYF.

A few counts support this clone. The chain recombines TRBV6-5 with TRBJ1-2, with D unresolved. The germline gives CDR1 MNHEY, CDR2 SVGAGI. Trimming removed 2 bases from V and 4 bases from J, with 8 bases in between. The CDR3 is made up of 13 amino acids. The CDR3 DNA is TGTGCCAGCAGTTACCTCCTGAGCTATGGCTACACCTTC. This gives the protein CASSYLLSYGYTF.

Only a few counts were recorded for this clone. V is TRBV20-1 and J is TRBJ2-3; D gene ambiguous. Trimming removed 3 bases from V and 0 bases from J, with 1 base in between. This CDR3 has 11 amino acids. CDR1 is DFQATT and CDR2 is SNEGSKA in the germline V gene (reference sequence). DNA of the CDR3: TGCAGTGCTAGGAGCACAGATACGCAGTATTTT. It encodes CSARSTDTQYF.

The chain is built from TRBV5-4 and TRBJ2-5; TRBD2 aligns across 9 bases. The end of the DNA fits TRBJ2-7 better, so the J call may be wrong. The length of the CDR3 is 16 residues. Germline lookup yields CDR1 SGHNT and CDR2 YYREEE (reference sequence). CDR3 in amino acids: CASSLPSGGRSYEQYF. The CDR3 nucleotides read TGTGCCAGCAGCTTGCCCAGCGGGGGGAGGTCCTACGAGCAGTACTTC.

The rearrangement joins TRBV10-3 to TRBJ1-2, with D maybe TRBD1 (5 bases). V was pared by 4 bases and J by 7 bases, with 10 bases between. The CDR3 has 12 amino acids. The germline V gene has CDR1 ENHRY and CDR2 SYGVKD. For the CDR3, the DNA is TGTGCCATCAGTGGGCAGGGTGGTGGCTACACCTTC. Translated, it gives CAISGQGGGYTF.

This clone has only one observation. The chain carries TRBV6-5 and TRBJ2-7; 10 bases line up with TRBD2. Trimming removed 2 bases from V and 5 bases from J; junction bases left unmatched: 0. The germline V gene has CDR1 MNHEY and CDR2 SVGAGI. This CDR3 spans 13 amino acids. The CDR3 here is CASSYGTSDEQYF. CDR3 nucleotides: TGTGCCAGCAGTTACGGGACTAGCGACGAGCAGTACTTC.

The rearrangement uses TRBV18 and TRBJ1-1, with a tentative D call TRBD1 (5 bases). Trimming cost V 2 bases and J 5 bases, with 15 bases left between them. CDR3 length: 15 residues. CDR1 and CDR2 (germline): KGHSH, LQKENI. DNA of the CDR3: TGTGCCAGCTCACCAACTTACGGGGCGGGGACTGAAGCTTTCTTT. It is translated as CASSPTYGAGTEAFF.

This clone was seen ten or more times. The CDR3 nucleotides are TGTGCCAGCTCGTGGGGGGGGAGCCAAGAGACCCAGTACTTC. Protein product: CASSWGGSQETQYF. The chain joins TRBV7-2 to TRBJ2-5, with 7 bases lining up with TRBD2. Trimming took 8 bases from V and 1 from J; bases not matched to a gene: 7. CDR1 and CDR2 (germline): SGHTA, FQGNSA. The CDR3 sequence is 14 residues long.

This clone was seen once. The J gene is TRBJ1-2, the V gene TRBV4-2; D is possibly TRBD1 (5 bases). CDR1 is LGHNA and CDR2 is YNFKEQ in the germline V gene. The length of the CDR3 is 18 residues. Trimming removed 0 bases from V and 4 bases from J, with 21 bases in between. This CDR3 reads CASSQDLLGGVALYGYTF. Written as DNA, the CDR3 is TGTGCCAGCAGCCAAGACTTACTTGGGGGGGTAGCGCTCTATGGCTACACCTTC.

This clone occurred a few times. The rearrangement uses TRBV29-1 and TRBJ2-7; D may be TRBD1 (6 bases). V was trimmed by 3 bases and J by 3 bases, leaving 12 bases between them. Germline loops: CDR1 SQVTM, CDR2 ANQGSEA. The CDR3 covers 13 residues. The CDR3 loop reads CSVEWDTGYEQYF. DNA of the CDR3: TGCAGCGTTGAGTGGGACACCGGCTACGAGCAGTACTTC.

This clone was detected once. The rearrangement uses TRBV9 and TRBJ2-1; no firm D call. The CDR3 length is 16 residues. Between the trimmed V and J ends, which lost 2 bases and 5 bases, there was a span of 17 bases. The germline V gene encodes CDR1 SGDLS and CDR2 YYNGEE. CDR3 sequence reads: CASSVGPGERDNEQFF. The CDR3 bases are TGTGCCAGCAGCGTTGGGCCCGGCGAACGTGACAATGAGCAGTTCTTC.

The chain couples TRBV7-2 to TRBJ1-3; D unresolved. This CDR3 spans 14 amino acids. Trimming took 1 base from V and 0 from J, leaving 4 bases between them. Germline V CDR1 and CDR2: SGHTA, FQGNSA. CDR3 DNA: TGTGCCAGCAGCTTAGTTGTCTCTGGAAACACCATATATTTT. This gives the protein CASSLVVSGNTIYF.

The chain combines TRBV4-1 with TRBJ1-1, with no clear D. Trimming removed 0 bases at V and 4 bases at J, with 18 bases between. The CDR3 has 17 residues. Per germline, CDR1 MGHRA and CDR2 YSYEKL. The CDR3 coding sequence is TGCGCCAGCAGCCAAGAACCCTTTCGGGCCTTGGGCACTGAAGCTTTCTTT. It yields the protein CASSQEPFRALGTEAFF.

V and J are TRBV7-9 and TRBJ1-3; D is perhaps TRBD1 (6 bases). Trimming took off 5 bases at V and 3 bases at J, with 14 bases between the two ends. This CDR3 is 15 amino acids long. Germline assignment: CDR1 SEHNR and CDR2 FQNEAQ (reference sequence). CDR3 residues: CASSLGGLDGNTIYF. The CDR3 bases are TGTGCCAGCAGCCTAGGGGGGTTGGATGGAAACACCATATATTTT.

The chain carries TRBV30 and TRBJ1-6, with D possibly TRBD1 on 5 matching bases. CDR1 is GTSNPN and CDR2 is SVGIG in the germline V gene (reference sequence). Trimming stripped 8 bases from V and 6 bases from J, with 23 bases between. The CDR3 runs to 16 residues. CDR3 residues: CAGGLARQRINSPLHF. The CDR3 nucleotides read TGTGCCGGGGGGTTGGCACGGCAGCGCATTAATTCACCCCTCCACTTT. Full variable domain (missing parts from reference TRBV30 and TRBJ1-6): SQTIHQWPATLVQPVGSPLSLECTVEGTSNPNLYWYRQAAGRGLQLLFYSVGIGQISSEVPQNLSASRPQDRQFILSSKKLLLSDSGFYLCAGGLARQRINSPLHFGNGTRLTVT.

The chain uses TRBV6-5 and TRBJ1-1; TRBD1 might be the D (6 bases). The CDR3 spans 12 residues. Germline V CDR1 and CDR2: MNHEY, SVGAGI. The V gene lost 5 bases and the J gene lost 5 bases, with 9 bases spanning the gap. The CDR3 protein is CASSDRLTEAFF. The CDR3 DNA is TGTGCCAGCAGTGACAGGCTTACTGAAGCTTTCTTT.

The chain uses TRBV19 and TRBJ2-3; 8 positions match TRBD2. Germline trimming cut 2 bases from V and 4 bases from J; bases unmatched to any gene: 8. The germline V gene encodes CDR1 LNHDA and CDR2 SQIVND (reference sequence). CDR3 length: 16 amino acids. CDR3 bases: TGTGCCAGTAGTATACCCAGCGGGGGAATGTCAGATACGCAGTATTTT. Translated: CASSIPSGGMSDTQYF.